This T cell receptor (beta chain) was documented in a study of blood T cell repertoires in COVID-19. Trimming removed 6 bases from V and 9 bases from J, with 21 bases in between. The CDR3 extends over 14 amino acids. Germline values: CDR1 SGHTA, CDR2 FQGNSA. In the original analysis: Amplified reference gene primers provided the basis for estimating nucleated cell counts. Clones were read by immunoSEQ multiplex PCR, and TCRdb kept only the in-frame ones, dropping some. V, J and clone size are those of that table, while D and trimming were read from the DNA. The sample holds roughly 400,000 clones; about 88% are singletons and the top ten take about 1.5%.

This TCR was recovered from a woman aged 18-35 years who had been exposed to COVID-19. The chain recombines TRBV7-2 with TRBJ2-7, with D perhaps TRBD2 (7 bases). Specimen: PBMCs or T cells enriched from blood (not recorded which). CDR3 sequence reads: CASRSVGLGGRQYF. The DNA of the CDR3 is TGTGCCAGCAGATCAGTAGGACTAGGGGGACGGCAGTACTTC.